This is a list of T cell receptor beta chains from one sample in a study of T cell responses to AZD1222 COVID-19 vaccine. Here immunoSEQ multiplex PCR was the method, and the copy in TCRdb shows in-frame clones only, minus some. The data hold about 70,000 clones, with around four fifths observed a single time. The source material was peripheral blood, sampled 28 days after the second AZD1222 dose. Receptor source: an adult who received the AZD1222 COVID-19 vaccine. Both conserved end residues are part of each CDR3. The order of the fields is CDR3 protein, clone size, J gene, V gene. For some rows the clone size is stated as once, few or many, or as a class when expanded; others skip it.

CDR3 protein: CASSSSSHTEAFF
clone size: -
J gene: TRBJ1-1
V gene: TRBV6-2/TRBV6-3

CDR3 protein: CASSVQGARSTEAFF
clone size: -
J gene: TRBJ1-1
V gene: TRBV25-1

CDR3 protein: CASSQDSPRGSSYNEQFF
clone size: -
J gene: TRBJ2-1
V gene: TRBV4-1

CDR3 protein: CASSTTENTEAFF
clone size: few
J gene: TRBJ1-1
V gene: TRBV19

CDR3 protein: CASSQDTEETQYF
clone size: -
J gene: TRBJ2-5
V gene: TRBV4-1

CDR3 protein: CASSQDGGYEQYF
clone size: -
J gene: TRBJ2-7
V gene: TRBV4-2

CDR3 protein: CSVGAGWGMNTGELFF
clone size: -
J gene: TRBJ2-2
V gene: TRBV29-1

CDR3 protein: CASVGPREKLFF
clone size: -
J gene: TRBJ1-4
V gene: TRBV28

CDR3 protein: CASSALNNSPLHF
clone size: -
J gene: TRBJ1-6
V gene: TRBV2

CDR3 protein: CASSPRGFTDTQYF
clone size: few
J gene: TRBJ2-3
V gene: TRBV11-3

CDR3 protein: CASSATQTGSYEQYF
clone size: -
J gene: TRBJ2-7
V gene: TRBV2

CDR3 protein: CATSPGTGFSGANVLTF
clone size: once
J gene: TRBJ2-6
V gene: TRBV24-1

CDR3 protein: CAWSRDSPLHF
clone size: -
J gene: TRBJ1-6
V gene: TRBV30

CDR3 protein: CASRRTGGGYTF
clone size: -
J gene: TRBJ1-2
V gene: TRBV2

CDR3 protein: CASSRSDLYGYTF
clone size: -
J gene: TRBJ1-2
V gene: TRBV12-3/TRBV12-4

CDR3 protein: CASSVGGSNQPQHF
clone size: -
J gene: TRBJ1-5
V gene: TRBV9

CDR3 protein: CASAGQGTHEQYF
clone size: -
J gene: TRBJ2-7
V gene: TRBV2

CDR3 protein: CASSDGQPNSPLHF
clone size: -
J gene: TRBJ1-6
V gene: TRBV2

CDR3 protein: CASSRTPGELFF
clone size: -
J gene: TRBJ2-2
V gene: TRBV4-2

CDR3 protein: CASSNRAGELFF
clone size: -
J gene: TRBJ2-2
V gene: TRBV12-3/TRBV12-4

CDR3 protein: CASSPGGPDTQYF
clone size: -
J gene: TRBJ2-3
V gene: TRBV18

CDR3 protein: CASSDNQPQHF
clone size: -
J gene: TRBJ1-5
V gene: TRBV6-2/TRBV6-3

CDR3 protein: CASSQDQEGAGYGYTF
clone size: -
J gene: TRBJ1-2
V gene: TRBV4-3

CDR3 protein: CSARRRETQYF
clone size: -
J gene: TRBJ2-5
V gene: TRBV20-1

CDR3 protein: CASSLARGQPQHF
clone size: few
J gene: TRBJ1-5
V gene: TRBV3-1/TRBV3-2

CDR3 protein: CASSLYGGGTFNTEAFF
clone size: -
J gene: TRBJ1-1
V gene: TRBV7-6

CDR3 protein: CASSYSGSSGGRKQFF
clone size: -
J gene: TRBJ2-1
V gene: TRBV6-2/TRBV6-3

CDR3 protein: CASSPRGMSNQPQHF
clone size: few
J gene: TRBJ1-5
V gene: TRBV7-2

CDR3 protein: CASSLGDEKLFF
clone size: -
J gene: TRBJ1-4
V gene: TRBV28

CDR3 protein: CATSRGGTANHYGYTF
clone size: -
J gene: TRBJ1-2
V gene: TRBV15

CDR3 protein: CASSQEGWYEQFF
clone size: -
J gene: TRBJ2-1
V gene: TRBV4-3

CDR3 protein: CASSLELTGNTIYF
clone size: -
J gene: TRBJ1-3
V gene: TRBV7-9

CDR3 protein: CASSPETAGLGYTF
clone size: once
J gene: TRBJ1-2
V gene: TRBV6-6

CDR3 protein: CASGGNFSSGGAGETQYF
clone size: many
J gene: TRBJ2-5
V gene: TRBV10-1

CDR3 protein: CASSLQVLSPLHF
clone size: -
J gene: TRBJ1-6
V gene: TRBV14

CDR3 protein: CASSESPGSGATNEKLFF
clone size: -
J gene: TRBJ1-4
V gene: TRBV6-4

CDR3 protein: CASSYTGVNSPLHF
clone size: -
J gene: TRBJ1-6
V gene: TRBV6-6

CDR3 protein: CASSPQRPSEGQYF
clone size: -
J gene: TRBJ2-7
V gene: TRBV18

CDR3 protein: CASSLEGSATNEKLFF
clone size: -
J gene: TRBJ1-4
V gene: TRBV5-1

CDR3 protein: CASSPFTPKTNYGYTF
clone size: -
J gene: TRBJ1-2
V gene: TRBV4-1

CDR3 protein: CAISESREGNYGYTF
clone size: -
J gene: TRBJ1-2
V gene: TRBV10-3